This T cell receptor beta chain was sequenced for a study of blood T cells in healthy people across ages. Primed by a sample-barcoded 5' primer and a J-beta primer mix, a second PCR proceeded for roughly 7 to 12 cycles. TCRdb reprocessed the 5' RACE reads via MiXCR and lists one record per CDR3 protein. The profile shows some 320,000 distinct CDR3 sequences, about 25% of them singletons. The CDR3 spans 16 residues. The V end lost 0 bases, the J end lost 8 bases, and 19 bases lay between the germline ends. Per germline, CDR1 MNHEY and CDR2 SVGAGI. Study-wide points: Calculation of diversity from one million T cells yielded estimates considered to be underestimates. Higher diversity and more naive CD4+ cells were features of long-lived donors, compared to aged donors.

Turning to this clonotype: Its antigen is undetermined.

This TCR was recovered from a woman in her sixties or seventies in good health. The chain carries TRBV6-5 and TRBJ1-2; D may be TRBD1 (5 bases). The sequencing input was blood. The CDR3 DNA is TGTGCCAGCAGTTACTCGCTTCGGGGGATCACCGGAGGCTACACCTTC. Its protein product is CASSYSLRGITGGYTF.